The clone carrying this TCR beta chain appeared a few times. Its antigen is currently unknown. Germline V gives CDR1 MDHEN, CDR2 SYDVKM. Trimming took off 5 bases at V and 1 base at J, with 11 bases between the two ends. The CDR3 consists of 14 residues. The data were obtained in a study of beta chain features in type 1 diabetes. Expressed TCRB transcripts were sequenced, since all the RNA that had been isolated was reverse transcribed. Sequencing used immunoSEQ multiplex PCR; TCRdb keeps in-frame clones, though not all of them. The table includes over 150,000 clones, about 8.1% detected once. Study outcomes and limitations: Within patients, naive, central memory and Treg TCRB repertoires seemed more similar than within healthy donors.

This sequence originates from a young man in good health. This chain connects TRBV28 to TRBJ2-5; D unclear. Sample: central memory CD4+ T cells from blood. DNA of the CDR3: TGTGCCAGCAGTCCAGGAACACGCCAAGAGACCCAGTACTTC. Amino acids: CASSPGTRQETQYF.